The rows below give T cell receptor beta chains drawn from one sample of a study of blood T cell repertoires in COVID-19. The repertoire was sequenced with immunoSEQ multiplex PCR; TCRdb's copy has only in-frame clones and lacks some. The data show 55,000 to 90,000 clones, with roughly four fifths seen just once and 0.83% held by the top ten. Material: peripheral blood. The receptors stem from a woman aged 70-85 years with acute or convalescent COVID-19. CDR3s include the opening cysteine and the closing phenylalanine or tryptophan. Each record gives: J gene, clone size, D gene, V gene, CDR3 DNA, CDR3 protein. The D gene is left open where the match is weak. Size is omitted from some rows. Given values are once, few, many or a class for expanded clones.

>TRBJ2-7|.|TRBD1|TRBV27
TGTGCCAGCAGTTTATTAAACAGGGGTTCTTACGAGCAGTACTTC
CASSLLNRGSYEQYF
>TRBJ1-1|few|.|TRBV7-8
TGTGCCAGCAGCCCGCGGGCCCTCGCCAGGGGTCCGTTGAACACTGAAGCTTTCTTT
CASSPRALARGPLNTEAFF
>TRBJ2-1|.|TRBD2|TRBV5-4
TGTGCTCTGGGACAGCGGGGGGATGAGAATGAGCAGTTCTTC
CALGQRGDENEQFF
>TRBJ2-5|.|TRBD2|TRBV7-2
TGTGCCAGCAGCTTTGCCCCACAGGCGGGGGGGCCACAGTACTTC
CASSFAPQAGGPQYF
>TRBJ2-5|.|TRBD2|TRBV27
TGTGCCAGCAGTACCGGGACTAGCGGGAGGGCAGGGGGGACCCAGTACTTC
CASSTGTSGRAGGTQYF
>TRBJ2-1|.|TRBD2|TRBV18
TGTGCCAGCTCAAGCGGGGCCAGGGAGACCAATGAGCAGTTCTTC
CASSSGARETNEQFF
>TRBJ1-6|.|.|TRBV2
TGTGCCAGCAGGGACCGGACAGTGAATTCACCCCTCCACTTT
CASRDRTVNSPLHF
>TRBJ1-1|.|TRBD1|TRBV15
TGTGCCACCAGCAGACAGGGGGGTTTGGCTTTCTTT
CATSRQGGLAFF
>TRBJ1-3|few|.|TRBV28
TGTGCCAGCGGCTCAGACTCTGGAAACACCATATATTTT
CASGSDSGNTIYF
>TRBJ1-2|.|.|TRBV5-5
TGTGCCAGCAGCTTGGTCGTCAGAACTAACTATGGCTACACCTTC
CASSLVVRTNYGYTF
>TRBJ1-1|.|.|TRBV7-3
TGTGCCAGCAGCTTAACGGGGGACTATATGAACACTGAAGCTTTCTTT
CASSLTGDYMNTEAFF
>TRBJ2-1|.|TRBD2|TRBV7-6
TGTGCCAGCAGCTTCTCTAAGGGAGGGCTACGTCCGCAAGATGAGCAGTTCTTC
CASSFSKGGLRPQDEQFF
>TRBJ2-1|.|.|TRBV5-4
TGTGCCAGCAGCTTTGGGGGGACCAGCTCCTACAATGAGCAGTTCTTC
CASSFGGTSSYNEQFF
>TRBJ2-7|.|.|TRBV15
TGTGCCACCAGCAGAGATCGACTAGGTGGGTCCGGCGAGCAGTACTTC
CATSRDRLGGSGEQYF
>TRBJ1-2|.|.|TRBV18
TGTGCCAGCTCACCCTCCGGGGGGGGATCGGACTATGGCTACACCTTC
CASSPSGGGSDYGYTF
>TRBJ1-4|once|.|TRBV6-5
TGTGCCAGCAACCCCGACAGGTTTAATGAAAAACTGTTTTTT
CASNPDRFNEKLFF
>TRBJ1-4|.|TRBD1|TRBV5-8
TGTGCCAGCAGGCCCCCTGGGACAGGTGGAGAAAAACTGTTTTTT
CASRPPGTGGEKLFF
>TRBJ2-1|.|TRBD2|TRBV6-5
TGTGCCAGCAGTTCGGCGGCTAGCGGGAGCAATGAGCAGTTCTTC
CASSSAASGSNEQFF
>TRBJ2-7|.|TRBD1|TRBV28
TGTGCCAGCAATCCTGCCGGGACAGGGGATCTCGAGCAGTACTTC
CASNPAGTGDLEQYF
>TRBJ2-5|.|.|TRBV7-3
TGTGCCAGCAGCTTAATGGGCACAGGCCAAGAGACCCAGTACTTC
CASSLMGTGQETQYF
>TRBJ1-6|.|.|TRBV30
TGTGCCTGGAGTTCAGGGGTTCATTCACCCCTCCACTTT
CAWSSGVHSPLHF
>TRBJ1-2|.|TRBD1|TRBV6-1
TGTGCCAGCAGTGAAGAAGCAGGGGGCTATGGCTACACCTTC
CASSEEAGGYGYTF
>TRBJ1-5|.|.|TRBV2
TGTGCCAGCAGTAGGCAGGGTAGCCTTCAAGGCAATCAGCCCCAGCATTTT
CASSRQGSLQGNQPQHF
>TRBJ2-3|.|TRBD1|TRBV6-4
TGTGCCAGCAGTGAACAGGGGAGTAACACAGATACGCAGTATTTT
CASSEQGSNTDTQYF
>TRBJ1-1|.|.|TRBV2
TGTGCCAGCATGAAGGGGCTCTGGGACACTGAAGCTTTCTTT
CASMKGLWDTEAFF
>TRBJ1-3|.|.|TRBV6-5
TGTGCCAGCAGTTACTCGATCACTAACTCTGGAAACACCATATATTTT
CASSYSITNSGNTIYF
>TRBJ1-2|.|.|TRBV12-3/TRBV12-4
TGTGCCAGCAGTTTGGGGCAGGGCGGTGGCTACACCTTC
CASSLGQGGGYTF
>TRBJ1-3|.|.|TRBV15
TGTGCCACCAGCAAGTATGATTTAGCAGGAAACACCATATATTTT
CATSKYDLAGNTIYF
>TRBJ2-3|once|TRBD2|TRBV5-1
TGCGCCAGCAGGGGGGGGACTAGCACAGATACGCAGTATTTT
CASRGGTSTDTQYF
>TRBJ1-4|once|.|TRBV30
TGTGCCTGGAGCGCCGGGGTTGCAACTAATGAAAAACTGTTTTTT
CAWSAGVATNEKLFF
>TRBJ2-2|.|TRBD1|TRBV30
TGTGCCTGGAGTGGGGACAGGGGCGTACTCGCGAACACCGGGGAGCTGTTTTTT
CAWSGDRGVLANTGELFF
>TRBJ1-5|once|TRBD1|TRBV6-5
TGTGCCTTCAGCCCCACAGGGGGCGGTCAGCCCCAGCATTTT
CAFSPTGGGQPQHF
>TRBJ1-5|.|.|TRBV4-3
TGCGCCAGCAGCCAAGACCGGGGGGGTCAGCCCCAGCATTTT
CASSQDRGGQPQHF
>TRBJ1-2|.|.|TRBV12-3/TRBV12-4
TGTGCCAGCAGCCGAGGTTCCGGCTATGGCTACACCTTC
CASSRGSGYGYTF
>TRBJ2-1|.|TRBD2|TRBV28
TGTGCCAGCAGTTTGCAGCTCGGGACTAGCGGCAGCTCCTACAATGAGCAGTTCTTC
CASSLQLGTSGSSYNEQFF
>TRBJ1-1|.|TRBD1|TRBV2
TGTGCCAGCAGTGGACAGGGAGGAAACACTGAAGCTTTCTTT
CASSGQGGNTEAFF
>TRBJ1-1|few|.|TRBV7-2
TGTGCCAGCAGCTTTCCGGGGATGAACACTGAAGCTTTCTTT
CASSFPGMNTEAFF
>TRBJ2-5|.|TRBD2|TRBV19
TGTGCCAGCTCACAAAGGACTAGCGGTCAAGAGACCCAGTACTTC
CASSQRTSGQETQYF
>TRBJ1-1|.|.|TRBV10-3
TGTGCCATCAGTGAAAAGTCAGGGCATGAAGCTTTCTTT
CAISEKSGHEAFF
>TRBJ2-5|.|.|TRBV5-1
TGCGCCAGCAGCTTGGGGAGGACAGCTGAGACCCAGTACTTC
CASSLGRTAETQYF
>TRBJ1-6|once|.|TRBV6-5
TGTGCCACCCAGTTAGCGGGGGGCGTAGGGTCACCCCTCCACTTT
CATQLAGGVGSPLHF
>TRBJ2-1|.|.|TRBV4-3
TGCGCCGGCGGCGGGGGCCGCTCCTACAATGAGCAGTTCTTC
CAGGGGRSYNEQFF
>TRBJ2-5|.|TRBD2|TRBV2
TGTGCCAGCAGCCCATCTAGCGGGCGCGAAGAGACCCAGTACTTC
CASSPSSGREETQYF
>TRBJ2-1|.|TRBD1|TRBV2
TGTGCCAGCAGAACCCAGACAGGGGGCAGGAATGAGCAGTTCTTC
CASRTQTGGRNEQFF
>TRBJ2-5|.|.|TRBV19
TGTGCCAGTAGGCCCAGGGGTTGGGAGACCCAGTACTTC
CASRPRGWETQYF
>TRBJ1-3|.|TRBD1|TRBV19
TGTGCCAGTAGTACCGCGACAGGGGCTCCTGGAAACACCATATATTTT
CASSTATGAPGNTIYF